This T cell receptor beta chain was sequenced for a study of T cell repertoires in cytomegalovirus infection. At the level of the study: From public TCR beta signatures came an indication of both CMV infection and matching HLA type. Study-wide results and caveats: Clonotype analysis showed dominance of the ex vivo response by HLA-C-restricted CMV-specific TCR beta clonotypes.

MiXCR was run by TCRdb on the reads, yielding one entry per CDR3 protein. The sample records about 150,000 distinct CDR3 sequences, 20% to 30% being singletons. The V gene lost 5 bases and the J gene lost 7 bases, with 12 bases spanning the gap. The germline V gene has CDR1 MNHNS and CDR2 SASEGT. The CDR3 length is 12 residues. The table lists this clonotype with many counts. What it recognizes is unknown. This sequence originates from a human donor in good health (CMV status not recorded). Some clones in this sample may be carry-over from other donors' samples. Sequencing was performed on PBMCs. The chain recombines TRBV6-1 with TRBJ2-7, with D tentatively TRBD2 (6 bases). CDR3 sequence: CASSIRGWEQYF. CDR3 DNA sequence: TGTGCCAGCAGTATCCGGGGGTGGGAGCAGTACTTC.